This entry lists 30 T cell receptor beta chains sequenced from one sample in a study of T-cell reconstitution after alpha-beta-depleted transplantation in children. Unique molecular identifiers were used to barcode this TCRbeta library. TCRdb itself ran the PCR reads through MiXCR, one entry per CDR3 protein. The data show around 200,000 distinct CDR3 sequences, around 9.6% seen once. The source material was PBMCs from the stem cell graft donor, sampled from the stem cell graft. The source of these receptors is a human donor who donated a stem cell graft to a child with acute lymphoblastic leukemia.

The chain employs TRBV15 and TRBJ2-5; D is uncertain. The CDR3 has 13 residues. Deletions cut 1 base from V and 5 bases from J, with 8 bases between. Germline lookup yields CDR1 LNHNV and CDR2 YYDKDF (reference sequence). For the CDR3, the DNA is TGTGCCACCAGCAGAGCCCCCACCGAGACCCAGTACTTC. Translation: CATSRAPTETQYF.

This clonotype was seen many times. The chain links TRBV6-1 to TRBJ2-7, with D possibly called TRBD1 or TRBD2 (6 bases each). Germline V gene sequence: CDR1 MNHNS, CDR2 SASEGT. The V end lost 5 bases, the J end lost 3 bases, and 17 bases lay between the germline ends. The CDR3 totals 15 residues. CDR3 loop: CASSTGGGPGYEQYF. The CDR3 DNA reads TGTGCCAGCAGTACGGGTGGGGGGCCGGGCTACGAGCAGTACTTC.

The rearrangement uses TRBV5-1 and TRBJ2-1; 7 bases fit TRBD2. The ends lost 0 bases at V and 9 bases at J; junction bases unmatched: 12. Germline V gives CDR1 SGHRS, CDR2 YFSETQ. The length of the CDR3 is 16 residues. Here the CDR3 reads CASSLAGTGGSGEQFF. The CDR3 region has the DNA TGCGCCAGCAGCTTGGCCGGGACGGGGGGTTCCGGTGAGCAGTTCTTC.

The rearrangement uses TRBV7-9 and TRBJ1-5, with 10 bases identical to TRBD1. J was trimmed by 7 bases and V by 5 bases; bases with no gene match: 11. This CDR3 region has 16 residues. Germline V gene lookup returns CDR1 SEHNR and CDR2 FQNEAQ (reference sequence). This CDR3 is CASSRTGGFTWQPQHF. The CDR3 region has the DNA TGTGCCAGCAGCCGGACAGGGGGGTTCACATGGCAGCCCCAGCATTTT.

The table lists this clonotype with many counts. CDR3 bases: TGCAGTGCTAGTCCGCCGGGGGCCACCGGGGAGCTGTTTTTT. Translation gives CSASPPGATGELFF. The V call is TRBV20-1, the J call TRBJ2-2; D tentatively reads TRBD1 or TRBD2 (6 bases each). CDR3 length: 14 amino acids. Trimming left V 3 bases short and J 4 bases short, with 12 bases between. The germline V gene has CDR1 DFQATT and CDR2 SNEGSKA (reference sequence).

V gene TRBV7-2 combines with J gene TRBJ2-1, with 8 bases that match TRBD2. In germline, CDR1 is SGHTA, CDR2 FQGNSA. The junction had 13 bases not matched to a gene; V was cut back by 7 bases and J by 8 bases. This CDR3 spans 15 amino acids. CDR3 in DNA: TGTGCCAGCACCCAGTCCGGGGGGGGCCTCGATGAGCAGTTCTTC. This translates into CASTQSGGGLDEQFF.

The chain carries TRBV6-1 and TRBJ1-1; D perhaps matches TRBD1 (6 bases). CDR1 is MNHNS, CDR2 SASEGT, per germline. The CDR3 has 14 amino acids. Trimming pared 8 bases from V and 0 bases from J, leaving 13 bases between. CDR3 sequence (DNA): TGTGCCAGCGGACAGCAACCTATGAACACTGAAGCTTTCTTT. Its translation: CASGQQPMNTEAFF.

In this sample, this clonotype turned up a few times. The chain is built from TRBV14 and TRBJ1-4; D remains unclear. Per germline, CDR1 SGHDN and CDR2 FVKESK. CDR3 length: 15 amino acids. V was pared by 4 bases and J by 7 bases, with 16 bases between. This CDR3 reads CASSPRTILGEKLFF. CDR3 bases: TGTGCCAGCAGCCCGAGGACTATTCTTGGTGAAAAACTGTTTTTT.

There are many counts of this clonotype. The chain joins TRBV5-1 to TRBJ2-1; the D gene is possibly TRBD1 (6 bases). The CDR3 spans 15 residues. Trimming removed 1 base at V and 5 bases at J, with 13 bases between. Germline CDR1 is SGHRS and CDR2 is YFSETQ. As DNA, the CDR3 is TGCGCCAGCAGCTTGTTCGGGACACGGGACAATGAGCAGTTCTTC. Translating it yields CASSLFGTRDNEQFF.

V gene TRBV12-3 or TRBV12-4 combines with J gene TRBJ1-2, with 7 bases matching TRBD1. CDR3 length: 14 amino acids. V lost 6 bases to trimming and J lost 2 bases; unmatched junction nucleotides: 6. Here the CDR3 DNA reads TGTGCCAGCAGCCCGGGACAGAAAAACTATGGCTACACCTTC. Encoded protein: CASSPGQKNYGYTF.

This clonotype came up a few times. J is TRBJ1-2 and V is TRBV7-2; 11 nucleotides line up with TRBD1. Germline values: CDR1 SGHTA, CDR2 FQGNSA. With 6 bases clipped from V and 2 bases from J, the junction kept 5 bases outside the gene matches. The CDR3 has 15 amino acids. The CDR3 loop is CASRFGQGANYGYTF. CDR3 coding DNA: TGTGCCAGCAGGTTTGGACAGGGGGCGAACTATGGCTACACCTTC.

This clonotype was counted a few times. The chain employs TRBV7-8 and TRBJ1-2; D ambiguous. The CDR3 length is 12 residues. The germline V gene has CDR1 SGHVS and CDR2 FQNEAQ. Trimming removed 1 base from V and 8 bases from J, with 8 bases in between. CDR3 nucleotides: TGTGCCAGCAGCTTAGACCAAGGCGGCTACACCTTC. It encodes CASSLDQGGYTF.

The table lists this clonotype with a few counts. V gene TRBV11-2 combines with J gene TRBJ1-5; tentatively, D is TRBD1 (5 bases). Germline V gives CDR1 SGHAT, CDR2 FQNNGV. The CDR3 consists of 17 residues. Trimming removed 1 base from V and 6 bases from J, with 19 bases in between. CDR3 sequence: CASSLGRGARRGQPQHF. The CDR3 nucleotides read TGTGCCAGCAGCTTAGGCCGAGGGGCTCGTCGGGGTCAGCCCCAGCATTTT.

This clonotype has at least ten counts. The DNA for the CDR3 is TGTGCCAGCAGTGAACAGGGGCTCGGGGAGCTGTTTTTT. This translates into CASSEQGLGELFF. The chain combines TRBV12-3 or TRBV12-4 with TRBJ2-2; TRBD1 matches 7 bases. Losses at the gene ends were 5 bases for V and 7 bases for J; bases not matched to a gene: 4. CDR3 length: 13 amino acids.

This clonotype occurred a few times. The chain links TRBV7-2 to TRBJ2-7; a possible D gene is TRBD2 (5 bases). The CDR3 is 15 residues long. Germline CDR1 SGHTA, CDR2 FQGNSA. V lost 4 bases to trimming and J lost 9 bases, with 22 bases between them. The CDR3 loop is CASSSEGRLPRGQYF. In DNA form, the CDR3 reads TGTGCCAGCAGCTCCGAGGGCCGGCTGCCCCGCGGGCAGTACTTC.

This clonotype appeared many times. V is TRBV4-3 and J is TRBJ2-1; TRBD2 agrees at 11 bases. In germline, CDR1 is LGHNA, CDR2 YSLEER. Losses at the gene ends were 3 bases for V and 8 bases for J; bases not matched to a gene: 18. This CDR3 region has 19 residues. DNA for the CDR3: TGCGCCAGCAGCCAGGTGGTCTATGAGAGTAGCGGGGGGGCTCATGAGCAGTTCTTC. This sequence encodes CASSQVVYESSGGAHEQFF.

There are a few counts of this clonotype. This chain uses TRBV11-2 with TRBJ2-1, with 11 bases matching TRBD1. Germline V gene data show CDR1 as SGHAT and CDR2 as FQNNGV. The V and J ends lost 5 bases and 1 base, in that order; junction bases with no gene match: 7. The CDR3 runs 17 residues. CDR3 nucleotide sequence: TGTGCCAGCAGCCCCAAGGACAGGGGGCGGTCCTACAATGAGCAGTTCTTC. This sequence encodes CASSPKDRGRSYNEQFF. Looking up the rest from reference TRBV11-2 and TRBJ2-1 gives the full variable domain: EAGVAQSPRYKIIEKRQSVAFWCNPISGHATLYWYQQILGQGPKLLIQFQNNGVVDDSQLPKDRFSAERLKGVDSTLKIQPAKLEDSAVYLCASSPKDRGRSYNEQFFGPGTRLTVL.

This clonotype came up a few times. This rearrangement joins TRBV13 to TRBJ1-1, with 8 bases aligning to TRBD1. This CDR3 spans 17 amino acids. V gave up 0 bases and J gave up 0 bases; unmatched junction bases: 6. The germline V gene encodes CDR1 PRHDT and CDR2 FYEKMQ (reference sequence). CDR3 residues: CASSLGTGALLNTEAFF. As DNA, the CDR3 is TGTGCCAGCAGCTTAGGGACAGGGGCGCTCCTGAACACTGAAGCTTTCTTT.

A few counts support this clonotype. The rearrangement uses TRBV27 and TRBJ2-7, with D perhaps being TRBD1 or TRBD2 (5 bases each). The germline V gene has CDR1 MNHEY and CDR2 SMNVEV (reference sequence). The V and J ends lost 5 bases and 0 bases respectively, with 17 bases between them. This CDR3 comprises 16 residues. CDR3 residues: CASSPFEGPVSYEQYF. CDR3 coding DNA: TGTGCCAGCAGTCCCTTTGAGGGACCGGTCTCCTACGAGCAGTACTTC.

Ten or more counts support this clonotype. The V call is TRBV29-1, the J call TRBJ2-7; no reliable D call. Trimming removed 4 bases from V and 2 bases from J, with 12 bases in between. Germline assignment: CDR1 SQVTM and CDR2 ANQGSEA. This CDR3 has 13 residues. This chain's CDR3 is CSVAPVRTYEQYF. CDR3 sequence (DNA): TGCAGCGTTGCCCCCGTGAGAACCTACGAGCAGTACTTC.

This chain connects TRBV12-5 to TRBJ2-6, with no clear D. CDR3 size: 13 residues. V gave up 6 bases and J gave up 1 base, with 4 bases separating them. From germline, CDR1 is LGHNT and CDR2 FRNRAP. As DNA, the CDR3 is TGTGCTAGTGGAGCATCTGGGGCCAACGTCCTGACTTTC. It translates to CASGASGANVLTF.

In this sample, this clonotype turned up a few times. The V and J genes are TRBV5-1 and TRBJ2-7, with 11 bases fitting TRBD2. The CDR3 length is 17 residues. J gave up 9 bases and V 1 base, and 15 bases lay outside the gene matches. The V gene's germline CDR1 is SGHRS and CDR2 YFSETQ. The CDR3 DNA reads TGCGCCAGCAGCTTGTCTAGCGGGGGGACTCGAAAGCCAGGGCAGTACTTC. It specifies CASSLSSGGTRKPGQYF. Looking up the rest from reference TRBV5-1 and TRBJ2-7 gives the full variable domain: KAGVTQTPRYLIKTRGQQVTLSCSPISGHRSVSWYQQTPGQGLQFLFEYFSETQRNKGNFPGRFSGRQFSNSRSEMNVSTLELGDSALYLCASSLSSGGTRKPGQYFGPGTRLTVT.

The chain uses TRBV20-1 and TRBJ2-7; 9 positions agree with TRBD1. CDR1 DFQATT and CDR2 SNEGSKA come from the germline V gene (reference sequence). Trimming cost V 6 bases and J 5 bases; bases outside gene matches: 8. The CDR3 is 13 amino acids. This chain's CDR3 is CSATGQGIHEQYF. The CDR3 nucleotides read TGCAGTGCCACGGGACAGGGAATCCACGAGCAGTACTTC.

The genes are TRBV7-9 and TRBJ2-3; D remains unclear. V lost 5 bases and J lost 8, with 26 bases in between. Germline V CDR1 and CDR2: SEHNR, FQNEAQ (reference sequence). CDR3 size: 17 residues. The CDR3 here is CASSHPPDRPAFGTQYF. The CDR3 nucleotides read TGTGCCAGCAGCCACCCCCCGGACCGACCAGCATTTGGTACGCAGTATTTT.

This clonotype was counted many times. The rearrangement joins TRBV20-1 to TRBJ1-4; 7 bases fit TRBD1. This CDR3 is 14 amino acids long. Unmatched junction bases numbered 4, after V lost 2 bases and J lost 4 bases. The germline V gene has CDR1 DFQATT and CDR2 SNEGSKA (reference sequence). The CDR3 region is CSARQGGGNEKLFF. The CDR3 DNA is TGCAGTGCTAGACAGGGGGGAGGTAATGAAAAACTGTTTTTT.

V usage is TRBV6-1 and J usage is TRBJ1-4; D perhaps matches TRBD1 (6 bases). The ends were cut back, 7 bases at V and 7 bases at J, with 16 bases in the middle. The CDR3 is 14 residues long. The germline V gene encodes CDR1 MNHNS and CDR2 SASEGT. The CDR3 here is CASTPRRGSEKLFF. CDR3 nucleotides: TGTGCCAGCACCCCGAGAAGGGGGAGTGAAAAACTGTTTTTT.

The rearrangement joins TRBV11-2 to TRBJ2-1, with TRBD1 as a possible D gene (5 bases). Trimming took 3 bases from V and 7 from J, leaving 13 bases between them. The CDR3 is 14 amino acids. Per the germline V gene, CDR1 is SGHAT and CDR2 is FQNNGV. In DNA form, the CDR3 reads TGTGCCAGCAGCTTCGGTGGGGCGGAGAATGAGCAGTTCTTC. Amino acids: CASSFGGAENEQFF.

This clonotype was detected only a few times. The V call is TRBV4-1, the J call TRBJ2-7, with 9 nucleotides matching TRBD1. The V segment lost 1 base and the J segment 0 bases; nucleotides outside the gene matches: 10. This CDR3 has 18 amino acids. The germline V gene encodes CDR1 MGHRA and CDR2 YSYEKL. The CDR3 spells CASSQGGGQGGSSYEQYF. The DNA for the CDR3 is TGCGCCAGCAGCCAAGGGGGGGGACAGGGAGGAAGCTCCTACGAGCAGTACTTC.

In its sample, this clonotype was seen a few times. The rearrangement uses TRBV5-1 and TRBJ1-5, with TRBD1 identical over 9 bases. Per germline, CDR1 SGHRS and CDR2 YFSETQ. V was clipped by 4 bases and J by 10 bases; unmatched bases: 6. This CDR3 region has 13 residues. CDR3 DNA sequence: TGCGCCAGCAGCGTGGGACAGGGATACCCCCAGCATTTT. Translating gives CASSVGQGYPQHF.

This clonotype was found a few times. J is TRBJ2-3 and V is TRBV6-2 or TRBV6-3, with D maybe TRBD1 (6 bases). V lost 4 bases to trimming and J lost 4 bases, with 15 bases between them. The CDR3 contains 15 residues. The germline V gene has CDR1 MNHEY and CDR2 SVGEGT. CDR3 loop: CASSLTQGGPDTQYF. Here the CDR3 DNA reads TGTGCCAGCAGTTTGACACAGGGTGGGCCAGATACGCAGTATTTT.